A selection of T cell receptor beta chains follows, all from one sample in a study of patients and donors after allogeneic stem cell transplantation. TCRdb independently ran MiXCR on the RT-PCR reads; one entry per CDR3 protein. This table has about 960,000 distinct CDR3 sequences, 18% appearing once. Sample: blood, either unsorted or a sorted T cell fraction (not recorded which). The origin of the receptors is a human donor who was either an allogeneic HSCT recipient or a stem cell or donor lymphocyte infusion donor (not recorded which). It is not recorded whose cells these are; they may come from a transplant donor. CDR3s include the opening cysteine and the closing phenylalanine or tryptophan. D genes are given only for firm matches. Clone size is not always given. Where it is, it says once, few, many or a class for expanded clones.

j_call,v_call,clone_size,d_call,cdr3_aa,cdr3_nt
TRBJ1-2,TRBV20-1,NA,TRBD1,CSASKQGLDTF,TGCAGTGCTAGTAAACAGGGGTTGGACACCTTC
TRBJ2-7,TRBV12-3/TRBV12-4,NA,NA,CASTRTPKHYEQYF,TGTGCCAGCACCCGGACCCCCAAGCACTACGAGCAGTACTTC
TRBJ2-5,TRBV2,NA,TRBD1,CASIVGTGGIETQYF,TGTGCCAGCATCGTCGGGACAGGGGGGATAGAGACCCAGTACTTC
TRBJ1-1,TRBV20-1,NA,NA,CSAQQGDEAFF,TGCAGTGCACAACAGGGTGATGAAGCTTTCTTT
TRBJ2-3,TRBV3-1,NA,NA,CASSQTSSTSTDTQYF,TGTGCCAGCAGCCAAACGAGCTCCACTAGCACAGATACGCAGTATTTT
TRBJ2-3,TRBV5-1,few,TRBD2,CASSLVSGRSTDTQYF,TGCGCCAGCAGCTTGGTTAGCGGGAGGAGCACAGATACGCAGTATTTT
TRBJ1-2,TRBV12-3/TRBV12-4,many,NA,CASSLRGDYGYTF,TGTGCCAGCAGCCTCAGGGGAGACTATGGCTACACCTTC
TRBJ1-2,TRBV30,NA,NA,CAWSVQGGVHGYTF,TGTGCCTGGAGTGTTCAGGGAGGGGTCCATGGCTACACCTTC
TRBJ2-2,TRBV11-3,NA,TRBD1,CASSWDRATGELFF,TGTGCCAGCAGCTGGGACAGGGCCACCGGGGAGCTGTTTTTT
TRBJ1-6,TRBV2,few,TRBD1,CASSARQGSSYNSPLHF,TGTGCCAGCAGTGCCCGACAGGGGAGCTCCTATAATTCACCCCTCCACTTT
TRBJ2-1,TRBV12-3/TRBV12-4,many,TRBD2,CASSLGGVRSYNEQFF,TGTGCCAGCAGTTTGGGGGGGGTAAGGTCCTACAATGAGCAGTTCTTC
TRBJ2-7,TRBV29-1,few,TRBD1,CSVAPDRAPYEQYF,TGCAGCGTTGCGCCGGACAGGGCACCCTACGAGCAGTACTTC
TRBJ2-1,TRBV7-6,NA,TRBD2,CASSPTSGRKNEQFF,TGTGCCAGCAGTCCTACTAGCGGGAGGAAAAATGAGCAGTTCTTC
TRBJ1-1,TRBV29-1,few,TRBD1,CSVETGVRVGRATEAFF,TGCAGCGTTGAGACAGGGGTCAGGGTTGGACGGGCCACTGAAGCTTTCTTT
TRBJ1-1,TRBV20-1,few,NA,CSARLTAEAFF,TGCAGTGCTAGGTTGACAGCTGAAGCTTTCTTT
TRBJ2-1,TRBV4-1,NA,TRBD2,CASSQEVGRARNEQFF,TGCGCCAGCAGCCAAGAGGTCGGGAGGGCTAGGAATGAGCAGTTCTTC
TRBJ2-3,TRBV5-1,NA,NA,CASSFDWLSTDTQYF,TGCGCCAGCAGCTTCGACTGGTTAAGCACAGATACGCAGTATTTT
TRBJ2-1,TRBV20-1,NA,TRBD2,CSARGTSGGMSYNEQFF,TGCAGTGCTAGAGGGACTAGCGGGGGAATGTCCTACAATGAGCAGTTCTTC
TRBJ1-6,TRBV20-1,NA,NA,CSAPREATHSPLHF,TGCAGTGCCCCAAGGGAGGCCACTCATTCACCCCTCCACTTT
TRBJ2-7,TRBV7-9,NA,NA,CASSRGGPPEQYF,TGTGCCAGCAGCCGAGGTGGTCCACCCGAGCAGTACTTC
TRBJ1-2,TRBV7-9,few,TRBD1,CASSPGQGRNYGYTF,TGTGCCAGCAGCCCGGGACAGGGCCGTAACTATGGCTACACCTTC
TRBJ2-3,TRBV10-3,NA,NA,CAISESALGADTQYF,TGTGCCATCAGTGAGTCCGCGCTCGGCGCAGATACGCAGTATTTT
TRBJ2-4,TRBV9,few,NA,CASSVGPKLPIQYF,TGTGCCAGCAGCGTAGGGCCAAAGTTGCCGATTCAGTACTTC